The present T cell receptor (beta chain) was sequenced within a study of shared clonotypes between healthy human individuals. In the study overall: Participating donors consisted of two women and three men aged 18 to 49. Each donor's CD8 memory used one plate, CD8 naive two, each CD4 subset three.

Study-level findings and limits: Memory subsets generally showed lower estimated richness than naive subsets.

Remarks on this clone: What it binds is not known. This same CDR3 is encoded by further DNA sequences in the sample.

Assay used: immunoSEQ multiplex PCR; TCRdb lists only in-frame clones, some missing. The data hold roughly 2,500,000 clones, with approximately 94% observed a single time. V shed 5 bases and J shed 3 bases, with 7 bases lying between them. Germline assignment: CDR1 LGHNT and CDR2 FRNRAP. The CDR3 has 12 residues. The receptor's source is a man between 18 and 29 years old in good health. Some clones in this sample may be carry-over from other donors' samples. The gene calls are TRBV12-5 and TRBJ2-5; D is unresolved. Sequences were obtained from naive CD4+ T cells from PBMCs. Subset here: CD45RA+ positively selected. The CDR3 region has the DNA TGTGCTAGTGGTCTAGTAGAAGAGACCCAGTACTTC. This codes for CASGLVEETQYF.